This passage covers 20 T cell receptor beta chains from one sample sequenced in a study of identical twins. One entry per CDR3 protein results from TCRdb running MiXCR on the 5' RACE reads. The sample lists about 470,000 distinct CDR3 sequences, approximately 24% occurring once. These data also formed part of another study, on T cells expressing NK-cell markers.

Sample: CD4+ T cells sorted from blood. These TCRs come from a woman aged 18-29 years in good health.

In this sample, this clonotype turned up a few times. This chain joins TRBV7-9 and TRBJ1-4, with D hard to call. CDR1 is SEHNR, CDR2 FQNEAQ, per germline (reference sequence). The germline V and J ends were trimmed by 1 base and 8 bases, with 11 bases remaining between them. The CDR3 runs to 14 residues. The CDR3 loop is CASSLGSRGEKLFF. The CDR3 coding sequence is TGTGCCAGCAGCTTAGGATCCCGCGGCGAAAAACTGTTTTTT. The variable domain in full, completed from reference TRBV7-9 and TRBJ1-4, reads DTGVSQNPRHKITKRGQNVTFRCDPISEHNRLYWYRQTLGQGPEFLTYFQNEAQLEKSRLLSDRFSAERPKGSFSTLEIQRTEQGDSAMYLCASSLGSRGEKLFFGSGTQLSVL.

The DNA for the CDR3 is TGTGCCAGCAGCTTAGGCCTAGCGGGTCACAATGAGCAGTTCTTC. It is translated as CASSLGLAGHNEQFF. The V call is TRBV11-3, the J call TRBJ2-1; TRBD2 aligns across 8 bases. With 1 base clipped from V and 5 bases from J, the junction kept 4 bases outside the gene matches. This CDR3 is 15 amino acids long. CDR1 SGHNT and CDR2 YENEEA come from the germline V gene. The full variable domain, completed using reference TRBV11-3 and TRBJ2-1, is EAGVVQSPRYKIIEKKQPVAFWCNPISGHNTLYWYLQNLGQGPELLIRYENEEAVDDSQLPKDRFSAERLKGVDSTLKIQPAELGDSAVYLCASSLGLAGHNEQFFGPGTRLTVL.

This clonotype was recorded many times. The genes are TRBV12-3 or TRBV12-4 and TRBJ2-7; D is uncertain. The CDR3 extends over 13 amino acids. Trimming stripped 3 bases from V and 2 bases from J, with 8 bases between. The CDR3 coding sequence is TGTGCCAGCAGTTTTGGTCAAGCCTACGAGCAGTACTTC. Translated, it gives CASSFGQAYEQYF.

The genes are TRBV12-3 or TRBV12-4 and TRBJ2-3, with 7 bases aligning to TRBD1. The ends lost 5 bases at V and 7 bases at J; junction bases unmatched: 15. The CDR3 is 16 amino acids. The CDR3 is CASSAHRDSFMNTQYF. Here the CDR3 DNA reads TGTGCCAGCAGTGCCCACCGGGACAGTTTTATGAATACGCAGTATTTT.

This clonotype occurred a few times. The chain is built from TRBV28 and TRBJ1-1; D is uncertain. Trimming took 1 base from V and 7 from J, leaving 7 bases between them. The germline gives CDR1 MDHEN, CDR2 SYDVKM. This CDR3 has 12 residues. The CDR3 nucleotides read TGTGCCAGCAGTTTATCCCAGGTTGAAGCTTTCTTT. Translated, it gives CASSLSQVEAFF.

In this sample, this clonotype turned up a few times. The gene calls are TRBV5-1 and TRBJ2-7, with 7 nucleotides matching TRBD1. CDR3 length: 15 amino acids. The V segment lost 4 bases and the J segment 2 bases; nucleotides outside the gene matches: 9. The germline gives CDR1 SGHRS, CDR2 YFSETQ. CDR3 protein: CASSPDRVGAYEQYF. The DNA of the CDR3 is TGCGCCAGCAGCCCAGACAGGGTAGGCGCCTACGAGCAGTACTTC.

J is TRBJ2-2 and V is TRBV6-2 or TRBV6-3; 8 nucleotides match TRBD1. Trimming at V came to 6 bases and at J to 6 bases, leaving 9 bases not matched to a gene. The CDR3 length is 15 residues. Germline lookup yields CDR1 MNHEY and CDR2 SVGEGT. The CDR3 DNA reads as TGTGCCAGCAGACGACAGGGGATTTTCTCCGGGGAGCTGTTTTTT. This encodes CASRRQGIFSGELFF.

This clonotype turned up a few times. The chain carries TRBV15 and TRBJ2-7; D gene uncertain. Trimming removed 0 bases from V and 2 bases from J, with 11 bases in between. Germline CDR1 reads LNHNV; CDR2 reads YYDKDF (reference sequence). This CDR3 region has 15 residues. The CDR3 DNA is TGTGCCACCAGCAGAGAATTTGACGGAGCCTACGAGCAGTACTTC. The encoded protein is CATSREFDGAYEQYF.

This clonotype came up a few times. The chain joins TRBV3-1 to TRBJ2-7; D is unclear. Germline CDR1 reads LGHDT; CDR2 reads YNNKEL (reference sequence). Trimming removed 3 bases at V and 5 bases at J, with 11 bases between. CDR3 length: 13 residues. In nucleotides, the CDR3 is TGTGCCAGCAGCCAGATTGGCGGACACGAGCAGTACTTC. This sequence encodes CASSQIGGHEQYF.

This clonotype was counted a few times. The chain links TRBV5-1 to TRBJ2-2, with 7 bases fitting TRBD2. The CDR3 sequence is 16 residues long. V gave up 1 base and J gave up 6 bases; unmatched junction bases: 9. Germline CDR1 and CDR2: SGHRS and YFSETQ. The CDR3 coding sequence is TGCGCCAGCAGCTTGTTCGGGGGGTCATTATCCGGGGAGCTGTTTTTT. Residues: CASSLFGGSLSGELFF. Full variable domain (rest looked up from reference TRBV5-1 and TRBJ2-2): KAGVTQTPRYLIKTRGQQVTLSCSPISGHRSVSWYQQTPGQGLQFLFEYFSETQRNKGNFPGRFSGRQFSNSRSEMNVSTLELGDSALYLCASSLFGGSLSGELFFGEGSRLTVL.

The chain has TRBV12-3 or TRBV12-4 and TRBJ2-1; tentative D call: TRBD2 (7 bases). The CDR3 sequence is 16 residues long. Trimming left V 5 bases short and J 9 bases short, with 23 bases between. The CDR3 DNA sequence: TGTGCCAGCAGTAATCCTATGGGAGGGGGGAGTGGTGAGCAGTTCTTC. This codes for CASSNPMGGGSGEQFF.

This clonotype occurred a few times. J is TRBJ1-1 and V is TRBV13, with D perhaps matching TRBD1 (5 bases). The CDR3 covers 13 residues. Looked up from germline, CDR1 is PRHDT and CDR2 is FYEKMQ (reference sequence). The V end lost 9 bases, the J end lost 1 base, and 12 bases lay between the germline ends. For the CDR3, the DNA is TGTGCCAGTCATTCAGGGCAGAACACTGAAGCTTTCTTT. It is translated as CASHSGQNTEAFF.

This clonotype was detected only a few times. The rearrangement links TRBV30 to TRBJ1-6; 7 positions match TRBD1. This CDR3 comprises 15 residues. The germline CDR1 and CDR2 sequences are GTSNPN and SVGIG (reference sequence). V shed 0 bases, J shed 7 bases, and the junction held 6 bases outside the gene matches. Here the CDR3 DNA reads TGTGCCTGGAGTGTAGGGGGGACAGCCAATTCACCCCTCCACTTT. This encodes CAWSVGGTANSPLHF.

This clonotype was observed a few times. The CDR3 DNA follows: TGTGCCAGCAGCGTAACCCCCCGGGAGGCAGATACGCAGTATTTT. As protein: CASSVTPREADTQYF. The rearrangement uses TRBV9 and TRBJ2-3, with TRBD2 identical over 7 bases. V gave up 1 base and J gave up 4 bases; unmatched junction bases: 6. From germline, CDR1 is SGDLS and CDR2 YYNGEE. This CDR3 has 15 residues.

The chain recombines TRBV5-5 with TRBJ2-7, with D perhaps assigned TRBD1 or TRBD2 (5 bases each). V lost 4 bases, J lost 4 bases, and 21 bases lay in between. Germline V gene lookup returns CDR1 SGHKS and CDR2 YYEKEE (reference sequence). The CDR3 spans 16 residues. CDR3: CASSIKGRSERYEQYF. The CDR3 DNA reads TGTGCCAGCAGCATAAAGGGACGGAGTGAAAGATACGAGCAGTACTTC.

This clonotype was observed a handful of times. The chain combines TRBV7-2 with TRBJ1-1, with 7 bases identical to TRBD1. V shed 5 bases, J shed 4 bases, and the junction held 10 bases outside the gene matches. The CDR3 runs to 15 residues. CDR1 is SGHTA, CDR2 FQGNSA, per germline. CDR3 region: CASSRQGILGTEAFF. DNA for the CDR3: TGTGCCAGCAGCCGACAGGGAATCTTAGGCACTGAAGCTTTCTTT.

The table lists this clonotype with a few counts. The V gene is TRBV5-1, the J gene TRBJ2-1; D is ambiguous. Trimming took off 0 bases at V and 6 bases at J, with 13 bases between the two ends. The CDR3 covers 15 residues. Germline V CDR1 and CDR2: SGHRS, YFSETQ. CDR3 nucleotide sequence: TGCGCCAGCAGCTTGGTCGATGCTTCCGGCAATGAGCAGTTCTTC. Residues: CASSLVDASGNEQFF. Filled out from reference TRBV5-1 and TRBJ2-1, the complete variable domain reads KAGVTQTPRYLIKTRGQQVTLSCSPISGHRSVSWYQQTPGQGLQFLFEYFSETQRNKGNFPGRFSGRQFSNSRSEMNVSTLELGDSALYLCASSLVDASGNEQFFGPGTRLTVL.

This clonotype showed up just a few times. The chain joins TRBV27 to TRBJ1-1; 8 nucleotides agree with TRBD1. J was trimmed by 10 bases and V by 3 bases; bases with no gene match: 4. CDR1 is MNHEY, CDR2 SMNVEV, per germline (reference sequence). The CDR3 has 12 residues. The chain's CDR3 is CASSLTGELAFF. DNA for the CDR3: TGTGCCAGCAGTTTGACAGGGGAGTTAGCTTTCTTT.

The CDR3 protein is CAAGRSGSNYEQYF. The CDR3 nucleotides read TGTGCCGCGGGACGAAGCGGGTCTAATTACGAGCAGTACTTC. V and J are TRBV3-1 and TRBJ2-7, with a possible D match to TRBD2 (6 bases). V dropped 11 bases and J dropped 4 bases, with 21 bases sitting between them. Germline lookup yields CDR1 LGHDT and CDR2 YNNKEL (reference sequence). The CDR3 is 14 residues long.

This clonotype was detected a few times. This rearrangement joins TRBV11-2 to TRBJ2-3, with D possibly TRBD2 on 6 matching bases. Germline loops: CDR1 SGHAT, CDR2 FQNNGV. The length of the CDR3 is 15 residues. The germline V and J ends were trimmed by 6 bases and 4 bases, with 17 bases remaining between them. The CDR3 is CASSPTRRKADTQYF. The CDR3 nucleotides read TGTGCCAGCAGTCCGACTAGGAGGAAGGCAGATACGCAGTATTTT.